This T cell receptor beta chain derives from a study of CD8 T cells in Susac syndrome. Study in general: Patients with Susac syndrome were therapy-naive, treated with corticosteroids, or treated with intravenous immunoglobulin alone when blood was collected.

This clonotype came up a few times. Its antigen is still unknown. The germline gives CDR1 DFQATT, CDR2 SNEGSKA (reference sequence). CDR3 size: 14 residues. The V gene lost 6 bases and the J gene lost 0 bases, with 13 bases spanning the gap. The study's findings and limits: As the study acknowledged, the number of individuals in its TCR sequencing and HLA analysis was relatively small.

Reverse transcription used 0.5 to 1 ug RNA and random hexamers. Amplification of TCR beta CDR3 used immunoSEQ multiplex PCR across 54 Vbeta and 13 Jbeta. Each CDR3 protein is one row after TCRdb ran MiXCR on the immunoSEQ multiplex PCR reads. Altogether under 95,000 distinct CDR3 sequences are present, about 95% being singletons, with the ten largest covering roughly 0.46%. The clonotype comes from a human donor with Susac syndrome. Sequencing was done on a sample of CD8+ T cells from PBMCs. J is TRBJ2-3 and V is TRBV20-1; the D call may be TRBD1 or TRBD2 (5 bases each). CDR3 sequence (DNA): TGCAGTGCATTAGGGACGGCTAGCACAGATACGCAGTATTTT. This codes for CSALGTASTDTQYF.